This TCR beta chain was retrieved from a study of T cell changes during pregnancy in multiple sclerosis. The length of the CDR3 is 15 residues. V was pared by 4 bases and J by 2 bases, with 6 bases of the junction left unmatched. The germline V gene has CDR1 MNHEY and CDR2 SMNVEV (reference sequence). Measured with immunoSEQ multiplex PCR; TCRdb has only the in-frame clones, and not every one. The sample has about 59,000 clones, about 92% seen once. The clonotype was recovered from a female donor in good health, enrolled as a control in a pregnancy study. The sequencing used peripheral blood, collected in the third trimester of pregnancy. The chain combines TRBV27 with TRBJ2-3; 7 bases agree with TRBD2. The CDR3 sequence: CASSSAGDHTDTQYF. The CDR3, as DNA: TGTGCCAGCAGTTCCGCGGGGGACCACACAGATACGCAGTATTTT.